The 32 T cell receptor beta chains below all came from one sample that was sequenced in a study of cytomegalovirus exposure and HLA in healthy donors. The table came from immunoSEQ multiplex PCR; TCRdb's copy has only in-frame clones and leaves some out. The sample carries about 82,000 clones, 85% to 95% recorded once. Material for sequencing was PBMCs. Receptor source: a woman aged 18-29 years in good health and CMV-seronegative.

This clone was detected only once. This rearrangement joins TRBV4-3 to TRBJ1-5, with unresolved D. The V and J ends lost 5 bases and 0 bases respectively, with 11 bases between them. This CDR3 is built from 15 residues. Germline V CDR1 and CDR2: LGHNA, YSLEER. In DNA form, the CDR3 reads TGCGCCAGCAGCTCCTTCAGGAATAGCAATCAGCCCCAGCATTTT. Its protein product is CASSSFRNSNQPQHF.

J is TRBJ1-1 and V is TRBV5-4, with 8 positions matching TRBD1. The CDR3 spans 13 residues. Germline V gives CDR1 SGHNT, CDR2 YYREEE (reference sequence). Trimming took 5 bases from V and 3 from J; bases not matched to a gene: 3. The CDR3 region is CASRVTGDTEAFF. The CDR3 coding sequence is TGTGCCAGCAGAGTGACAGGGGACACTGAAGCTTTCTTT. Drawing the rest from reference TRBV5-4 and TRBJ1-1, the complete variable domain is ETGVTQSPTHLIKTRGQQVTLRCSSQSGHNTVSWYQQALGQGPQFIFQYYREEENGRGNFPPRFSGLQFPNYSSELNVNALELDDSALYLCASRVTGDTEAFFGQGTRLTVV.

The rearrangement uses TRBV5-1 and TRBJ2-5; the match to TRBD2 covers 13 bases. Germline loops: CDR1 SGHRS, CDR2 YFSETQ. With 1 base clipped from V and 5 bases from J, the junction kept 5 bases outside the gene matches. The CDR3 is 16 residues long. The chain's CDR3 is CASSLSGTSGVETQYF. The CDR3 DNA is TGCGCCAGCAGCTTGTCCGGGACTAGCGGGGTGGAGACCCAGTACTTC. Full variable domain (missing parts from reference TRBV5-1 and TRBJ2-5): KAGVTQTPRYLIKTRGQQVTLSCSPISGHRSVSWYQQTPGQGLQFLFEYFSETQRNKGNFPGRFSGRQFSNSRSEMNVSTLELGDSALYLCASSLSGTSGVETQYFGPGTRLLVL.

This sequence joins TRBV7-2 and TRBJ2-7, with 11 bases matching TRBD2. CDR3 length: 19 residues. After removal of 2 bases from V and 4 bases from J, the junction contained 16 bases not matched to a gene. Germline loops: CDR1 SGHTA, CDR2 FQGNSA. DNA of the CDR3: TGTGCCAGCAGCTTATTTAATAGCGGGAGGGCCGAGAAGATGTACGAGCAGTACTTC. It is translated as CASSLFNSGRAEKMYEQYF.

The rearrangement links TRBV5-1 to TRBJ1-2, with TRBD1 matching over 7 bases. CDR3 length equals 16 residues. Germline loops: CDR1 SGHRS, CDR2 YFSETQ. J was trimmed by 0 bases and V by 2 bases; bases with no gene match: 7. The CDR3: CASSFTGAEANYGYTF. Written as DNA, the CDR3 is TGCGCCAGCAGCTTTACAGGGGCCGAGGCTAACTATGGCTACACCTTC.

V usage is TRBV27 and J usage is TRBJ2-7; 7 bases map to TRBD1. Germline-derived CDR1 and CDR2 are MNHEY and SMNVEV (reference sequence). The CDR3 has 15 residues. V trimming: 2 bases; J trimming: 5 bases; junction bases outside the gene matches: 9. CDR3 DNA sequence: TGTGCCAGCAGTTTAGGACGACAGGGAGTTCACGAGCAGTACTTC. It yields the protein CASSLGRQGVHEQYF.

The V and J genes are TRBV4-1 and TRBJ2-1; 11 bases are shared with TRBD2. CDR1 and CDR2 from the germline V gene are MGHRA and YSYEKL. CDR3 size: 15 residues. The V gene end was trimmed by 0 bases and the J gene end by 12 bases; junction bases not matched to a gene: 7. CDR3 DNA sequence: TGCGCCAGCAGCCAAGATCTGTCTAGCGGGAGGTGGCAGTTCTTC. It encodes CASSQDLSSGRWQFF.

The chain uses TRBV10-3 and TRBJ2-5; 10 bases agree with TRBD1. CDR1 and CDR2 from the germline V gene are ENHRY and SYGVKD. V trimming: 8 bases; J trimming: 5 bases; junction bases outside the gene matches: 8. CDR3 length equals 14 residues. This CDR3 is CAIGRQGAHETQYF. CDR3 DNA: TGTGCCATCGGAAGACAGGGGGCTCATGAGACCCAGTACTTC.

V is TRBV7-9 and J is TRBJ1-2; D is possibly TRBD1 (5 bases). This CDR3 is 16 amino acids long. V shed 2 bases and J shed 3 bases, with 16 bases lying between them. Germline CDR1 and CDR2: SEHNR and FQNEAQ (reference sequence). The CDR3 reads CASSLSRFREDYGYTF. The CDR3 DNA is TGTGCCAGCAGCTTATCCCGTTTCAGGGAGGACTATGGCTACACCTTC.

The chain employs TRBV7-2 and TRBJ2-1, with 11 bases aligning to TRBD2. The CDR3 sequence is 17 residues long. Trimming took 3 bases from V and 4 from J; bases not matched to a gene: 8. The germline CDR1 and CDR2 sequences are SGHTA and FQGNSA. CDR3 DNA sequence: TGTGCCAGCAGCTTGACGACTAGCGGGACATTATACAATGAGCAGTTCTTC. Translation: CASSLTTSGTLYNEQFF.

This rearrangement joins TRBV9 to TRBJ2-1, with TRBD2 identical over 9 bases. The V gene's germline CDR1 is SGDLS and CDR2 YYNGEE. The trim removed 0 bases at V and 6 bases at J, leaving 4 bases unmatched. CDR3 size: 15 residues. In nucleotides, the CDR3 is TGTGCCAGCAGCGTAGGCGGGACTAGCCGCAATGAGCAGTTCTTC. Encoded protein: CASSVGGTSRNEQFF.

This CDR3 is CASSPQGVGQPQHF. The CDR3 bases are TGTGCCAGCTCACCACAAGGGGTGGGTCAGCCCCAGCATTTT. The chain has TRBV18 and TRBJ1-5; D might be TRBD1 (5 bases). Germline CDR1 KGHSH, CDR2 LQKENI. The CDR3 totals 14 residues. The V end lost 1 base, the J end lost 6 bases, and 10 bases lay between the germline ends.

The chain carries TRBV5-1 and TRBJ1-5; D is ambiguous. Germline CDR1 and CDR2: SGHRS and YFSETQ. The ends were cut back, 1 base at V and 2 bases at J, with 7 bases in the middle. The CDR3 extends over 14 amino acids. DNA for the CDR3: TGCGCCAGCAGCTTGATCGGGGGCAATCAGCCCCAGCATTTT. This sequence encodes CASSLIGGNQPQHF.

V usage is TRBV6-5 and J usage is TRBJ1-3, with D hard to call. V was clipped by 10 bases and J by 0 bases, with 10 bases between them. The V gene's germline CDR1 is MNHEY and CDR2 SVGAGI. The CDR3 totals 13 residues. The CDR3 nucleotides are TGTGCCACCCAGATCAGCTCTGGAAACACCATATATTTT. Its translation: CATQISSGNTIYF.

Of note for this clone: One junction end disagrees with the germline gene, perhaps due to a read error. The rearrangement links TRBV4-3 to TRBJ2-5; a weak D match, TRBD2 (6 bases). Germline V gene lookup returns CDR1 LGHNA and CDR2 YSLEER. This CDR3 contains 16 residues. The CDR3 is CAGSQERTAGLGTQYF. CDR3 DNA sequence: TGCGCCGGCAGCCAAGAGAGAACCGCGGGGCTCGGGACCCAGTACTTC.

This clone was observed once. The rearrangement joins TRBV19 to TRBJ2-5; 8 bases are shared with TRBD2. The CDR3 is 19 amino acids. Trimming removed 3 bases from V and 0 bases from J; junction bases left unmatched: 15. Germline V gene data show CDR1 as LNHDA and CDR2 as SQIVND (reference sequence). CDR3 sequence (DNA): TGTGCCAGTAGTATCGCCCTTTTGGGAGCGGGGGCAGACCAAGAGACCCAGTACTTC. Protein sequence: CASSIALLGAGADQETQYF.

J is TRBJ2-3 and V is TRBV5-1; D may be TRBD2 (5 bases). This CDR3 contains 15 residues. Trimming shortened V by 0 bases and J by 1 base, and 9 bases separated the two germline ends. CDR1 and CDR2 from the germline V gene are SGHRS and YFSETQ. The CDR3 coding sequence is TGCGCCAGCAGCTTGGCCGGTAGCGGCACAGATACGCAGTATTTT. Amino acid sequence: CASSLAGSGTDTQYF.

This rearrangement joins TRBV4-3 to TRBJ2-3, with 11 positions matching TRBD2. Germline lookup yields CDR1 LGHNA and CDR2 YSLEER. The CDR3 covers 17 residues. V dropped 0 bases and J dropped 5; count of bases not matched to a gene: 7. The CDR3 protein is CASSQDMLAGGKDTQYF. As DNA, the CDR3 is TGCGCCAGCAGCCAAGATATGCTAGCGGGAGGTAAAGATACGCAGTATTTT.

V gene TRBV11-2 combines with J gene TRBJ2-7; TRBD2 matches at 13 bases. This CDR3 comprises 15 residues. V trimming: 3 bases; J trimming: 5 bases; junction bases outside the gene matches: 4. Germline lookup yields CDR1 SGHAT and CDR2 FQNNGV. Here the CDR3 reads CASSFGTSGTHEQYF. DNA for the CDR3: TGTGCCAGCAGCTTCGGGACTAGCGGGACCCACGAGCAGTACTTC.

The chain employs TRBV5-6 and TRBJ1-3; no definite D call. V lost 0 bases to trimming and J lost 0 bases, with 4 bases between them. The CDR3 is made up of 14 amino acids. Germline assignment: CDR1 SGHDT and CDR2 YYEEEE. CDR3 in amino acids: CASSLVSSGNTIYF. The CDR3 DNA follows: TGTGCCAGCAGCTTGGTGAGCTCTGGAAACACCATATATTTT.

This chain joins TRBV21-1 and TRBJ2-7; whether TRBD1, the table's D call, matches the DNA was not checked. TRBV21-1 is a pseudogene segment. This CDR3 region has 15 residues. CDR3 bases: TGTGCCAGCAGCGCCCCCGGGACAGGGGTTCACGAGCAGTACTTC. This translates into CASSAPGTGVHEQYF.

The V call is TRBV28, the J call TRBJ2-7, with D unresolved. The CDR3 has 14 amino acids. Trimming took 5 bases from V and 3 from J, leaving 14 bases between them. The germline gives CDR1 MDHEN, CDR2 SYDVKM. Written as DNA, the CDR3 is TGTGCCAGCAGTCAAACGTCGAGTAACTACGAGCAGTACTTC. This sequence encodes CASSQTSSNYEQYF.

As DNA, the CDR3 is TGCGCCAGCAGCTTGGGCGGGAGCCAGTACAATGAGCAGTTCTTC. Its translation: CASSLGGSQYNEQFF. The V gene is TRBV5-1, the J gene TRBJ2-1; 7 bases agree with TRBD2. The CDR3 consists of 15 residues. Per the germline V gene, CDR1 is SGHRS and CDR2 is YFSETQ. V lost 0 bases and J lost 4; bases outside the gene matches: 4.

The CDR3 region is CASSEGRGPNTGELFF. The CDR3 coding sequence is TGTGCCAGCAGTGAAGGGAGAGGGCCCAACACCGGGGAGCTGTTTTTT. The V call is TRBV6-1, the J call TRBJ2-2; perhaps TRBD2 as D (5 bases). V was shortened by 1 base and J by 2 bases, with 11 bases between the two germline ends. Germline CDR1 reads MNHNS; CDR2 reads SASEGT. This CDR3 spans 16 amino acids.

Only one count was recorded for this clone. This chain uses TRBV5-6 with TRBJ2-7, with TRBD1 matching over 8 bases. The V gene's germline CDR1 is SGHDT and CDR2 YYEEEE. The CDR3 runs 15 residues. J lost 5 bases, V lost 4 bases, and 11 bases had no gene match. The CDR3 is CASSLLDRVGNEQYF. The CDR3 DNA is TGTGCCAGCAGCCTTCTGGACAGGGTGGGTAACGAGCAGTACTTC.

The chain is built from TRBV15 and TRBJ2-5, with D possibly being TRBD1 (5 bases). Germline-derived CDR1 and CDR2 are LNHNV and YYDKDF (reference sequence). The V end was cut by 2 bases, the J end by 0 bases, with 13 bases between. This CDR3 has 16 residues. As DNA, the CDR3 is TGTGCCACCAGCAGACGCCGCGGCAGGGACCAAGAGACCCAGTACTTC. Translating gives CATSRRRGRDQETQYF.

The chain recombines TRBV4-1 with TRBJ1-1; tentatively, D is TRBD1 (5 bases). The CDR3 covers 14 residues. CDR1 is MGHRA and CDR2 is YSYEKL in the germline V gene. V was cut by 4 bases and J by 4 bases, with 13 bases left in between. The CDR3 spells CASSRVGGGTEAFF. DNA of the CDR3: TGCGCCAGCAGCCGCGTGGGGGGAGGCACTGAAGCTTTCTTT.

V usage is TRBV4-3 and J usage is TRBJ2-6, with 8 bases fitting TRBD1. The CDR3 is made up of 19 amino acids. J lost 0 bases, V lost 3 bases, and 10 bases had no gene match. Germline values: CDR1 LGHNA, CDR2 YSLEER. CDR3 in DNA: TGCGCCAGCAGCCAGGCCCACAGGGGGTCTTCCTCTGGGGCCAACGTCCTGACTTTC. It specifies CASSQAHRGSSSGANVLTF.

Comment on this clone: Additional DNA sequences in this sample encode the identical CDR3. The chain recombines TRBV5-6 with TRBJ2-7; no firm D call. CDR1 SGHDT and CDR2 YYEEEE come from the germline V gene. The CDR3 covers 13 residues. V was pared by 3 bases and J by 0 bases, with 7 bases between. The CDR3 region is CASSSGSSYEQYF. In DNA, the CDR3 is TGTGCCAGCAGCTCAGGAAGCTCCTACGAGCAGTACTTC.

This chain joins TRBV9 and TRBJ2-2; 12 bases are a match to TRBD2. The length of the CDR3 is 16 residues. Germline V gene lookup returns CDR1 SGDLS and CDR2 YYNGEE. Losses at the gene ends were 5 bases for V and 7 bases for J; bases not matched to a gene: 9. CDR3 DNA sequence: TGTGCCAGCAGTCTAGCGGGGGGGTCTCACAACGGGGAGCTGTTTTTT. Translation gives CASSLAGGSHNGELFF.

The rearrangement links TRBV2 to TRBJ2-1; a weak D match, TRBD2 (5 bases). The V and J ends lost 0 bases and 7 bases respectively, with 13 bases between them. Looked up from germline, CDR1 is SNHLY and CDR2 is FYNNEI. The CDR3 is 15 residues long. The CDR3 loop is CASSEAPASGNEQFF. CDR3 DNA: TGTGCCAGCAGTGAAGCGCCAGCCAGCGGTAATGAGCAGTTCTTC.

DNA for the CDR3: TGTGCCAGCAAAATTCGCCGGACAGGGACCCCGACAACCTACAATGAGCAGTTCTTC. It yields the protein CASKIRRTGTPTTYNEQFF. J is TRBJ2-1 and V is TRBV28; 8 bases match TRBD1. CDR3 length: 19 residues. The V gene's germline CDR1 is MDHEN and CDR2 SYDVKM. Trimming at V came to 7 bases and at J to 2 bases, leaving 19 bases not matched to a gene.